This record looks at one T cell receptor (beta chain) sequence and its context. Its matching antigen is unknown. This entry comes from a study of T cell clonotyping in hematopoietic cell transplantation. Germline CDR1 MDHEN, CDR2 SYDVKM. The CDR3 has 14 residues. V was pared by 3 bases and J by 5 bases, with 13 bases between. Sequenced by immunoSEQ multiplex PCR; TCRdb stores in-frame clones only, minus some. The table includes nearly 70,000 clones, approximately 94% detected once. General observations from the study: Cells were unsorted, so CD4 and CD8 contributions were not separated. Recipient TCR diversity dropped after transplant; expanded clonotypes rose from day 30 to 180. Few recipient clonotypes overlapped donors; over 95% were de novo at given depth.

The chain joins TRBV28 to TRBJ1-2, with a possible D match to TRBD1 (5 bases). The sequence was collected from a man aged 45-65 years in good health. Some clones in this sample may be carry-over from other donors' samples. The sample taken for sequencing was peripheral blood mononuclear cells. For the CDR3, the DNA is TGTGCCAGCAGTTTGCCCGGGGGTGGTTATGGCTACACCTTC. As protein: CASSLPGGGYGYTF.